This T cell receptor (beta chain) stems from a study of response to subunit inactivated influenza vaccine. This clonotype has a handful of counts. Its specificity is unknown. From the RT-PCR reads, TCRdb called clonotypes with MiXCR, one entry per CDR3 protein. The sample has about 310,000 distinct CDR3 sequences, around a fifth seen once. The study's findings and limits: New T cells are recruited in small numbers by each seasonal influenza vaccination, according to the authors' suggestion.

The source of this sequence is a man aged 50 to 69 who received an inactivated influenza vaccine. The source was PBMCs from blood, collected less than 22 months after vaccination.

The CDR3 reads CASSSGSSPLHF. The CDR3 DNA is TGTGCCAGCAGTTCTGGCAGTTCACCCCTCCACTTT. The rearrangement uses TRBV28 and TRBJ1-6; no clear D gene. From germline, CDR1 is MDHEN and CDR2 SYDVKM. The ends were cut back, 4 bases at V and 9 bases at J, with 7 bases in the middle. The CDR3 has 12 residues.